This TCR beta chain emerged from a study of cytomegalovirus exposure and HLA in healthy donors. Study details: Early release data held around 82 million unique TCRs from HLA-typed donors. Study-wide findings and caveats: It was likely that a cluster of highly shared sequence variants was a sequencing artifact.

With 1 base clipped from V and 0 bases from J, the junction kept 9 bases outside the gene matches. CDR1 is LNHDA, CDR2 SQIVND, per germline (reference sequence). The CDR3 totals 18 residues. In this sample, this clone turned up once. Its antigen is currently unknown. The PCR made use of 60 Vbeta and 13 Jbeta primers. In the original workflow: The count from a later analysis was tens of millions of unique TCR beta chains, 9 million to 12 million of them shared. TCRdb's table, derived via immunoSEQ multiplex PCR, lists solely in-frame clones and lacks some. That table gives V, J and clone size, and the DNA gave D and trimming. The sample includes 190,000 or so clones, roughly four fifths of them seen just once. Donors had nominal health at sampling but likely had unrecorded immune exposures.

The rearrangement joins TRBV19 to TRBJ2-3, with 8 bases fitting TRBD2. The sequenced sample consisted of PBMCs. The clonotype originates from a woman between 50 and 59 years old in good health and CMV-seropositive. DNA of the CDR3: TGTGCCAGTAGTATAGTTCCGGGGGGGCGCCCTAGCACAGATACGCAGTATTTT. It specifies CASSIVPGGRPSTDTQYF.